A selection of T cell receptor beta chains follows, all from one sample in a study of identical twins. In TCRdb, the 5' RACE reads were re-called with MiXCR into one record per CDR3 protein. Among hundreds of thousands of distinct CDR3 sequences listed, over 8.5% were seen once. These data are also associated with another study on yellow fever vaccine responses in identical twins.

The sequencing input was PBMCs. The receptor set was obtained from a woman aged 18-29 years in good health. Both conserved end residues are part of each CDR3. A D gene is named only where the DNA matches it firmly. Clone size appears in some rows only: once, few, many, or a class for an expanded clone.

size | D | J | V | length | CDR3 | DNA
few | NA | TRBJ2-1 | TRBV29-1 | 14 | CSALGGRRYNEQFF | TGCAGCGCCCTCGGGGGGCGCAGGTACAATGAGCAGTTCTTC
many | NA | TRBJ2-7 | TRBV4-3 | 13 | CASSQDRGHEQYF | TGCGCCAGCAGCCAAGATAGAGGCCACGAGCAGTACTTC
few | TRBD2 | TRBJ2-3 | TRBV11-1 | 14 | CASSQIAGGPQQYF | TGTGCCAGCAGCCAGATAGCGGGGGGGCCTCAGCAGTATTTT
few | TRBD1 | TRBJ2-7 | TRBV5-1 | 14 | CASNRDRAFYEQYF | TGCGCCAGCAATCGGGACAGGGCATTCTACGAGCAGTACTTC
many | NA | TRBJ1-6 | TRBV12-3/TRBV12-4 | 14 | CASSFGQGGSPLHF | TGTGCCAGCAGCTTCGGCCAGGGAGGTTCACCCCTCCACTTT
few | NA | TRBJ1-2 | TRBV10-3 | 13 | CAISPGPSDGYTF | TGTGCCATCAGCCCGGGACCCTCTGATGGCTACACCTTC
few | NA | TRBJ2-3 | TRBV28 | 14 | CAISRALLPDTQYF | TGTGCCATCTCCCGCGCGTTATTGCCAGATACGCAGTATTTT
NA | NA | TRBJ2-5 | TRBV5-1 | 13 | CASSAGSWETQYF | TGCGCCAGCAGCGCCGGCAGTTGGGAGACCCAGTACTTC
few | NA | TRBJ1-4 | TRBV29-1 | 12 | CSVEEGDEKLFF | TGCAGCGTTGAAGAGGGTGACGAAAAACTGTTTTTT
few | NA | TRBJ2-1 | TRBV5-1 | 17 | CASSLSARTGPYNEQFF | TGCGCCAGCAGCTTGTCGGCACGGACGGGGCCCTACAATGAGCAGTTCTTC
NA | TRBD2 | TRBJ2-5 | TRBV7-2 | 17 | CASSTRGGGNIMETQYF | TGTGCCAGCAGCACCAGGGGCGGGGGGAACATAATGGAGACCCAGTACTTC
many | NA | TRBJ2-2 | TRBV11-1 | 14 | CASSPSLDTGELFF | TGTGCCAGCAGCCCGTCCCTTGACACCGGGGAGCTGTTTTTT
few | TRBD2 | TRBJ2-2 | TRBV11-2 | 16 | CASSFRPGGSTGELFF | TGTGCCAGCAGCTTCCGACCCGGCGGGAGTACCGGGGAGCTGTTTTTT
few | NA | TRBJ1-5 | TRBV28 | 15 | CASSSQWVTGQPQHF | TGTGCCAGCAGTTCACAGTGGGTTACGGGGCAGCCCCAGCATTTT
NA | NA | TRBJ2-3 | TRBV5-1 | 16 | CASSLAIQRATDTQYF | TGCGCCAGCAGCTTGGCTATACAGAGAGCCACAGATACGCAGTATTTT
NA | NA | TRBJ2-3 | TRBV7-2 | 15 | CASSLMVAVADTQYF | TGTGCCAGCAGCTTAATGGTAGCTGTGGCAGATACGCAGTATTTT
few | TRBD1 | TRBJ2-6 | TRBV10-3 | 20 | CAIGPGPIGQGAPGANVLTF | TGTGCCATCGGACCCGGCCCGATAGGACAGGGGGCACCTGGGGCCAACGTCCTGACTTTC
many | NA | TRBJ2-1 | TRBV29-1 | 14 | CSVEIPTEYNEQFF | TGCAGCGTTGAAATCCCGACAGAGTACAATGAGCAGTTCTTC
NA | TRBD2 | TRBJ2-3 | TRBV11-3 | 14 | CASSKRLAGDTQYF | TGTGCCAGCAGCAAAAGACTAGCGGGAGATACGCAGTATTTT
few | TRBD1 | TRBJ2-5 | TRBV7-8 | 13 | CASSPRDRETQYF | TGTGCCAGCAGCCCCCGGGACAGGGAGACCCAGTACTTC
many | TRBD1 | TRBJ1-2 | TRBV10-3 | 14 | CAISPGQASYGYTF | TGTGCCATCAGCCCGGGACAGGCGTCCTATGGCTACACCTTC
NA | NA | TRBJ2-7 | TRBV7-9 | 14 | CASSPVEQPLEQYF | TGTGCCAGCAGCCCAGTGGAACAGCCGTTGGAGCAGTACTTC
few | TRBD1 | TRBJ2-7 | TRBV20-1 | 14 | CSASRDRGFSEQYF | TGCAGTGCTAGCAGGGACAGGGGTTTCTCCGAGCAGTACTTC
NA | NA | TRBJ2-3 | TRBV27 | 13 | CASSFLDADTQYF | TGTGCCAGCAGTTTTCTAGACGCAGATACGCAGTATTTT
many | NA | TRBJ1-1 | TRBV12-3/TRBV12-4 | 13 | CASSFILEAEAFF | TGTGCCAGCAGTTTCATCCTCGAGGCTGAAGCTTTCTTT
many | TRBD1 | TRBJ2-7 | TRBV28 | 13 | CASSSGTGFEQYF | TGTGCCAGCAGTTCCGGGACAGGGTTCGAGCAGTACTTC
NA | NA | TRBJ2-3 | TRBV4-1 | 16 | CASSQDLGGGTDTQYF | TGCGCCAGCAGCCAAGATCTCGGGGGTGGCACAGATACGCAGTATTTT
NA | TRBD2 | TRBJ2-2 | TRBV7-2 | 17 | CASSLGPAGRNTGELFF | TGTGCCAGCAGCTTAGGCCCAGCGGGGAGGAACACCGGGGAGCTGTTTTTT
many | TRBD2 | TRBJ2-1 | TRBV11-2 | 14 | CASRPSGSYNEQFF | TGTGCCAGCAGGCCTAGCGGCTCCTACAATGAGCAGTTCTTC
NA | TRBD1 | TRBJ2-1 | TRBV5-1 | 13 | CASSLLQGNEQFF | TGCGCCAGCAGCTTGCTACAGGGGAATGAGCAGTTCTTC
NA | NA | TRBJ2-7 | TRBV20-1 | 16 | CSARDTVRSNDYEQYF | TGCAGTGCTAGAGATACGGTTCGTTCTAACGATTACGAGCAGTACTTC
few | TRBD1 | TRBJ2-3 | TRBV4-3 | 10 | CASSQDRVVF | TGCGCCAGCAGCCAGGACAGGGTGGTATTT
NA | TRBD2 | TRBJ2-1 | TRBV29-1 | 15 | CSVEQLAGEYNEQFF | TGCAGCGTGGAACAACTAGCGGGGGAGTACAATGAGCAGTTCTTC
NA | NA | TRBJ2-2 | TRBV2 | 14 | CASSEFTGSGELFF | TGTGCCAGCAGTGAATTCACGGGATCCGGGGAGCTGTTTTTT
few | NA | TRBJ1-2 | TRBV25-1 | 13 | CASRTGHFYGYTF | TGTGCCAGCAGGACGGGACACTTCTATGGCTACACCTTC
NA | NA | TRBJ2-5 | TRBV11-2 | 15 | CASSRELLFQETQYF | TGTGCCAGCAGTCGGGAACTACTATTCCAAGAGACCCAGTACTTC
many | NA | TRBJ2-7 | TRBV5-1 | 15 | CASSLETDTVYEQYF | TGCGCCAGCAGCTTGGAAACGGACACTGTCTACGAGCAGTACTTC
few | NA | TRBJ2-7 | TRBV5-6 | 16 | CASSFSSGLSKYEQYF | TGTGCCAGCAGTTTCTCTTCAGGGTTAAGTAAATACGAGCAGTACTTC
many | NA | TRBJ2-1 | TRBV7-2 | 13 | CAGSRGFQGEQFF | TGTGCCGGTTCTAGGGGATTTCAGGGTGAGCAGTTCTTC
few | TRBD2 | TRBJ2-1 | TRBV10-3 | 18 | CAISEVVLAGYLGNEQFF | TGTGCCATCAGTGAGGTGGTGCTAGCGGGGTACCTGGGGAATGAGCAGTTCTTC
NA | NA | TRBJ2-4 | TRBV5-1 | 15 | CASSLVGRGEGIQYF | TGCGCCAGCAGCTTGGTCGGCAGGGGAGAGGGCATTCAGTACTTC
NA | TRBD1 | TRBJ2-7 | TRBV6-1 | 14 | CASSMTGESHEQYF | TGTGCCAGCAGTATGACAGGGGAATCGCACGAGCAGTACTTC
many | TRBD1 | TRBJ1-2 | TRBV7-9 | 14 | CASRAGTGFYGYTF | TGTGCCAGCCGAGCCGGGACAGGGTTCTATGGCTACACCTTC
NA | TRBD2 | TRBJ2-3 | TRBV7-9 | 15 | CASSTQRENTDTQYF | TGTGCCAGCAGCACCCAGCGGGAGAACACAGATACGCAGTATTTT
few | NA | TRBJ2-2 | TRBV14 | 13 | CASSQDHTGELFF | TGTGCCAGCAGCCAAGACCACACCGGGGAGCTGTTTTTT
few | NA | TRBJ2-1 | TRBV6-5 | 16 | CASSYSRRGQDNEQFF | TGTGCCAGCAGTTACTCCCGGCGGGGGCAGGACAATGAGCAGTTCTTC
few | TRBD1 | TRBJ2-1 | TRBV2 | 15 | CASSLLTGAVNEQFF | TGTGCCAGCAGTCTACTGACAGGGGCCGTCAATGAGCAGTTCTTC
NA | TRBD1 | TRBJ2-3 | TRBV3-1 | 14 | CATQGAMALDTQYF | TGTGCCACACAGGGGGCGATGGCCTTGGATACGCAGTATTTT
few | NA | TRBJ2-3 | TRBV7-2 | 16 | CASSLDWGRRTDTQYF | TGTGCCAGCAGCTTAGATTGGGGACGGCGCACAGATACGCAGTATTTT
many | TRBD1 | TRBJ2-7 | TRBV29-1 | 14 | CSVEDRTGGNEQYF | TGCAGCGTTGAGGACCGGACAGGGGGTAACGAGCAGTACTTC
NA | NA | TRBJ2-2 | TRBV11-2 | 13 | CASEPLGTGELFF | TGTGCCAGTGAACCCCTGGGGACCGGGGAGCTGTTTTTT
many | NA | TRBJ2-7 | TRBV20-1 | 13 | CSARDGLSYEQYF | TGCAGTGCTAGGGACGGCCTCTCCTACGAGCAGTACTTC